The 28 T cell receptor beta chains below were found in one sample sequenced in a study of CD4 T cells in relation to SARS-CoV-2 and coronaviruses. TCRdb keeps only in-frame clones here, not all; method: immunoSEQ multiplex PCR. This sample has 40,000 or so clones; 70% to 90% occur once, and the top ten carry roughly 3%. The sample consisted of memory CD4+ T cells from PBMCs. These receptors were obtained from an adult with COVID-19.

The chain couples TRBV6-5 to TRBJ2-7, with 11 bases fitting TRBD1. The CDR3 runs 15 residues. Germline CDR1 and CDR2: MNHEY and SVGAGI. J was trimmed by 2 bases and V by 6 bases; bases with no gene match: 6. This CDR3 reads CASRGDRGSAYEQYF. The CDR3, as DNA: TGTGCCAGCAGGGGGGACAGGGGGTCGGCCTACGAGCAGTACTTC.

The V and J genes are TRBV30 and TRBJ2-7; TRBD2 matches 8 bases. Germline CDR1 GTSNPN, CDR2 SVGIG (reference sequence). CDR3 length equals 15 residues. Unmatched junction bases numbered 9, after V lost 5 bases and J lost 0 bases. The CDR3 DNA reads TGTGCCTGGCACCGTCCCGGGAGGGCCTCCTACGAGCAGTACTTC. It yields the protein CAWHRPGRASYEQYF.

The chain employs TRBV28 and TRBJ2-7; D may be TRBD1 (6 bases). Trimming removed 6 bases from V and 3 bases from J, with 15 bases in between. The CDR3 has 14 residues. CDR1 is MDHEN, CDR2 SYDVKM, per germline. The CDR3 sequence: CASRKPQGVYEQYF. Here the CDR3 DNA reads TGTGCCAGCAGAAAACCACAGGGTGTCTACGAGCAGTACTTC.

The chain carries TRBV6-2 or TRBV6-3 and TRBJ2-3; 11 nucleotides match TRBD2. Germline V CDR1 and CDR2: MNHEY, SVGEGT. With V trimmed by 0 bases and J by 1 base, 9 bases remained unmatched. The CDR3 has 19 amino acids. The CDR3 loop is CASSYSVTSGSFGTDTQYF. The CDR3 DNA is TGTGCCAGCAGTTACTCGGTCACTAGCGGGAGCTTTGGCACAGATACGCAGTATTTT.

The chain employs TRBV7-9 and TRBJ1-1, with D unresolved. Germline CDR1 is SEHNR and CDR2 is FQNEAQ (reference sequence). The CDR3 has 12 residues. Trimming took 3 bases from V and 1 from J, leaving 3 bases between them. The CDR3 DNA follows: TGTGCCAGCAGCTTTCCGAACACTGAAGCTTTCTTT. Translating gives CASSFPNTEAFF.

The chain is built from TRBV6-6 and TRBJ2-7; D is unresolved. Trimming pared 0 bases from V and 5 bases from J, leaving 11 bases between. Germline loops: CDR1 MNHNY, CDR2 SVGAGI (reference sequence). This CDR3 is 14 amino acids long. The CDR3 DNA is TGTGCCAGCAGTTACTCCGACAAGACCCACGAGCAGTACTTC. Translated: CASSYSDKTHEQYF.

J is TRBJ2-7 and V is TRBV19; D unresolved. CDR1 is LNHDA and CDR2 is SQIVND in the germline V gene (reference sequence). CDR3 size: 13 residues. V was pared by 5 bases and J by 5 bases, with 13 bases between. CDR3 residues: CASSSLDSHEQYF. The DNA for the CDR3 is TGTGCCAGTAGTTCCCTTGACTCTCACGAGCAGTACTTC.

This sequence joins TRBV6-1 and TRBJ2-5; TRBD1 might be the D (5 bases). Trimming took 1 base from V and 5 from J, leaving 14 bases between them. The CDR3 contains 15 residues. Germline V gene data show CDR1 as MNHNS and CDR2 as SASEGT. The CDR3 reads CASSEDRSPGETQYF. The DNA for the CDR3 is TGTGCCAGCAGTGAAGACAGGTCCCCCGGGGAGACCCAGTACTTC.

The V call is TRBV15, the J call TRBJ2-7; 7 positions agree with TRBD2. This CDR3 contains 15 residues. With 0 bases clipped from V and 0 bases from J, the junction kept 2 bases outside the gene matches. CDR1 and CDR2 (germline): LNHNV, YYDKDF (reference sequence). CDR3 in DNA: TGTGCCACCAGCAGAGAGGGCGGGAGCTCCTACGAGCAGTACTTC. It is translated as CATSREGGSSYEQYF.

The chain couples TRBV7-2 to TRBJ2-7, with a possible D match to TRBD1 (8 bases). Between the trimmed V and J ends, which lost 6 bases and 3 bases, there was a span of 18 bases. This CDR3 is 15 amino acids long. From germline, CDR1 is SGHTA and CDR2 FQGNSA. In DNA, the CDR3 is TGTGCCAGCAGTACAGGGGGGGGACTGGACTACGAGCAGTACTTC. Translating gives CASSTGGGLDYEQYF.

V gene TRBV28 combines with J gene TRBJ1-3; 10 bases line up with TRBD1. Germline trimming cut 5 bases from V and 8 bases from J; bases unmatched to any gene: 0. Per germline, CDR1 MDHEN and CDR2 SYDVKM. The CDR3 length is 12 residues. The CDR3 sequence: CASSGTGDTIYF. In DNA form, the CDR3 reads TGTGCCAGCAGTGGGACAGGGGACACCATATATTTT. Full variable domain (missing parts from reference TRBV28 and TRBJ1-3): DVKVTQSSRYLVKRTGEKVFLECVQDMDHENMFWYRQDPGLGLRLIYFSYDVKMKEKGDIPEGYSVSREKKERFSLILESASTNQTSMYLCASSGTGDTIYFGEGSWLTVV.

The V gene is TRBV30, the J gene TRBJ2-7, with D perhaps TRBD1 (5 bases). The CDR3 extends over 11 amino acids. Germline CDR1 reads GTSNPN; CDR2 reads SVGIG (reference sequence). Trimming left V 6 bases short and J 6 bases short, with 12 bases between. CDR3 in amino acids: CACSRAGEQYF. The DNA for the CDR3 is TGTGCCTGCAGCAGGGCTGGCGAGCAGTACTTC.

There are a few counts of this clone. The CDR3 nucleotides are TGTGCCAGCTCTGCGGGTCGGAATGAGCAGTTCTTC. Protein sequence: CASSAGRNEQFF. This chain uses TRBV12-3 or TRBV12-4 with TRBJ2-1, with D possibly matching TRBD2 (5 bases). Trimming removed 8 bases at V and 7 bases at J, with 12 bases between. The CDR3 sequence is 12 residues long.

The CDR3 protein is CSVLGGIANTGELFF. In DNA, the CDR3 is TGCAGCGTGTTGGGCGGGATTGCGAACACCGGGGAGCTGTTTTTT. The chain uses TRBV29-1 and TRBJ2-2; possibly TRBD2 for D (6 bases). The V gene lost 6 bases and the J gene lost 0 bases, with 14 bases spanning the gap. Germline CDR1 is SQVTM and CDR2 is ANQGSEA. There are 15 residues in the CDR3.

Only one count was recorded for this clone. V usage is TRBV28 and J usage is TRBJ1-2; 7 bases fit TRBD1. In germline, CDR1 is MDHEN, CDR2 SYDVKM. CDR3 length: 16 amino acids. V gave up 7 bases and J gave up 4 bases; unmatched junction bases: 15. CDR3 sequence: CASNLGGAGGRYGYTF. The CDR3 DNA sequence: TGTGCCAGCAACCTAGGGGGGGCAGGGGGACGCTATGGCTACACCTTC.

The count of this clone is one. The chain combines TRBV5-1 with TRBJ2-5, with 12 positions matching TRBD2. Looked up from germline, CDR1 is SGHRS and CDR2 is YFSETQ. The V segment lost 0 bases and the J segment 10 bases; nucleotides outside the gene matches: 10. The CDR3 has 16 amino acids. CDR3 loop: CASSLDRTSGVDGQYF. For the CDR3, the DNA is TGCGCCAGCAGCTTGGACAGGACTAGCGGGGTCGACGGCCAGTACTTC.

The chain joins TRBV6-5 to TRBJ2-7, with 7 bases fitting TRBD1. CDR3 length: 13 amino acids. V lost 7 bases to trimming and J lost 2 bases; unmatched junction nucleotides: 5. Germline CDR1 MNHEY, CDR2 SVGAGI. The CDR3 protein is CASIQGVTYEQYF. The CDR3 DNA reads as TGTGCCAGCATCCAGGGGGTAACCTACGAGCAGTACTTC.

The genes are TRBV2 and TRBJ1-6, with D perhaps TRBD1 (6 bases). Germline V gene lookup returns CDR1 SNHLY and CDR2 FYNNEI. The CDR3 contains 14 residues. The V gene lost 9 bases and the J gene lost 10 bases, with 19 bases spanning the gap. The CDR3 sequence is CASDRDTSGSPLHF. CDR3 DNA: TGTGCCAGTGACCGGGACACTAGCGGATCACCCCTCCACTTT.

This rearrangement joins TRBV19 to TRBJ1-5, with a weak D call TRBD1 (6 bases). This CDR3 contains 12 residues. Germline CDR1 LNHDA, CDR2 SQIVND (reference sequence). Trimming took 9 bases from V and 6 from J, leaving 12 bases between them. The CDR3: CASGTPPQPQHF. CDR3 DNA: TGTGCCAGCGGGACACCCCCTCAGCCCCAGCATTTT.

V usage is TRBV28 and J usage is TRBJ1-5; no clear D. Trimming took off 7 bases at V and 7 bases at J, with 8 bases between the two ends. The CDR3 length is 11 residues. Germline CDR1 MDHEN, CDR2 SYDVKM. This CDR3 reads CASNGGQPQHF. The CDR3 nucleotides are TGTGCCAGCAACGGAGGGCAGCCCCAGCATTTT.

The V gene is TRBV4-3, the J gene TRBJ2-1, with a tentative D call TRBD2 (5 bases). V dropped 4 bases and J dropped 2 bases, with 12 bases sitting between them. Germline CDR1 LGHNA, CDR2 YSLEER. The CDR3 is 15 residues long. The CDR3 protein is CASSPAAGTYNEQFF. Here the CDR3 DNA reads TGCGCCAGCAGCCCCGCCGCGGGCACCTACAATGAGCAGTTCTTC.

The chain uses TRBV15 and TRBJ1-3; 10 positions match TRBD1. J gave up 0 bases and V 4 bases, and 6 bases lay outside the gene matches. The CDR3 runs to 17 residues. Germline loops: CDR1 LNHNV, CDR2 YYDKDF (reference sequence). This CDR3 is CATSTRDRGLSGNTIYF. In DNA form, the CDR3 reads TGTGCCACCAGCACCCGGGACAGGGGACTCTCTGGAAACACCATATATTTT.

The V call is TRBV19, the J call TRBJ2-2; 7 bases are a match to TRBD2. CDR1 and CDR2 from the germline V gene are LNHDA and SQIVND (reference sequence). The J segment lost 3 bases and the V segment lost 1 base, leaving 5 bases of the junction unmatched. This CDR3 is built from 16 residues. CDR3: CASSIASAGDTGELFF. The DNA of the CDR3 is TGTGCCAGTAGTATAGCAAGCGCGGGGGACACCGGGGAGCTGTTTTTT.

The gene calls are TRBV6-5 and TRBJ2-2, with 12 bases matching TRBD2. The V gene's germline CDR1 is MNHEY and CDR2 SVGAGI. The J segment lost 6 bases and the V segment lost 6 bases, leaving 5 bases of the junction unmatched. The CDR3 is 15 residues long. In DNA, the CDR3 is TGTGCCAGCAGGTCTAGCGGGAGGGCAGCCGGGGAGCTGTTTTTT. Its protein is CASRSSGRAAGELFF.

The chain has TRBV2 and TRBJ2-5; 7 nucleotides match TRBD1. This CDR3 region has 18 residues. V lost 6 bases to trimming and J lost 1 base; unmatched junction nucleotides: 17. Germline CDR1 and CDR2: SNHLY and FYNNEI. The CDR3 spells CASSVQGLLGLGQETQYF. CDR3 DNA: TGTGCCAGCAGCGTACAGGGGTTACTCGGGTTAGGCCAAGAGACCCAGTACTTC.

This rearrangement joins TRBV3-1 (or the pseudogene TRBV3-2) to TRBJ1-1; D gene uncertain. With 2 bases removed from V and 7 bases from J, the gap between germline ends came to 11 bases. The CDR3 runs to 13 residues. In germline, CDR1 is LGHDT, CDR2 YNNKEL (reference sequence). The CDR3 region is CASSQSPSGEAFF. CDR3 nucleotide sequence: TGTGCCAGCAGCCAATCACCGAGCGGTGAAGCTTTCTTT.

The CDR3: CASSSPQYRSLGETQYF. CDR3 sequence (DNA): TGTGCCAGCAGCTCCCCCCAGTATAGGTCCCTGGGGGAGACCCAGTACTTC. V gene TRBV5-4 combines with J gene TRBJ2-5; D unresolved. CDR1 is SGHNT and CDR2 is YYREEE in the germline V gene (reference sequence). Between the trimmed V and J ends, which lost 3 bases and 5 bases, there was a span of 23 bases. The CDR3 totals 17 residues. Full variable domain (missing parts from reference TRBV5-4 and TRBJ2-5): ETGVTQSPTHLIKTRGQQVTLRCSSQSGHNTVSWYQQALGQGPQFIFQYYREEENGRGNFPPRFSGLQFPNYSSELNVNALELDDSALYLCASSSPQYRSLGETQYFGPGTRLLVL.

The V and J genes are TRBV2 and TRBJ2-1, with a tentative D call TRBD2 (6 bases). The CDR3 totals 11 residues. V shed 11 bases and J shed 9 bases, with 14 bases lying between them. In germline, CDR1 is SNHLY, CDR2 FYNNEI. For the CDR3, the DNA is TGTGCCTGCACGGGAGCCGGTGAGCAGTTCTTC. It is translated as CACTGAGEQFF.